This entry lists 13 T cell receptor beta chains sequenced from one sample in a study of cytomegalovirus exposure and HLA in healthy donors. With 60 Vbeta and 13 Jbeta primers, the PCR was carried out. TCRdb keeps only in-frame clones here, not all; method: immunoSEQ multiplex PCR. The sample contains over 150,000 clones, about 76% of which appear only once. Sequencing input: PBMCs. The receptors were sampled from a man between 25 and 39 years old in good health and CMV-seropositive.

The rearrangement joins TRBV27 to TRBJ2-2, with 8 bases fitting TRBD1. V lost 5 bases and J lost 1; bases outside the gene matches: 6. This CDR3 contains 16 residues. Germline V CDR1 and CDR2: MNHEY, SMNVEV (reference sequence). The CDR3 region has the DNA TGTGCCAGCAGTGACAGGGGAAGGGTGAACACCGGGGAGCTGTTTTTT. Its protein product is CASSDRGRVNTGELFF.

The chain combines TRBV4-2 with TRBJ2-1; D is perhaps TRBD2 (6 bases). Germline V gene sequence: CDR1 LGHNA, CDR2 YNFKEQ. The length of the CDR3 is 13 residues. V lost 0 bases to trimming and J lost 8 bases, with 8 bases between them. CDR3 loop: CASSQEGGDEQFF. Here the CDR3 DNA reads TGTGCCAGCAGCCAAGAGGGGGGTGATGAGCAGTTCTTC.

This clone was seen a few times. The genes are TRBV4-1 and TRBJ1-1; no firm D call. Trimming took off 1 base at V and 0 bases at J, with 6 bases between the two ends. Germline assignment: CDR1 MGHRA and CDR2 YSYEKL. The CDR3 runs to 14 residues. In DNA, the CDR3 is TGCGCCAGCAGCCAAGGGGCCCTGAACACTGAAGCTTTCTTT. Its translation: CASSQGALNTEAFF.

V is TRBV6-5 and J is TRBJ1-1; the D gene is possibly TRBD1 (6 bases). This CDR3 has 13 residues. Trimming took off 10 bases at V and 1 base at J, with 13 bases between the two ends. Germline lookup yields CDR1 MNHEY and CDR2 SVGAGI. CDR3 bases: TGTGCCACCTGTGACAGGCCGAACACTGAAGCTTTCTTT. Residues: CATCDRPNTEAFF.

This clone was detected only once. V usage is TRBV7-2 and J usage is TRBJ2-3, with D perhaps matching TRBD1 (6 bases). CDR3 size: 19 residues. V lost 5 bases, J lost 0 bases, and 24 bases lay in between. Looked up from germline, CDR1 is SGHTA and CDR2 is FQGNSA. Here the CDR3 DNA reads TGTGCCAGCAGCCCCAGGGACGGGACACAGAACCCTAGCACAGATACGCAGTATTTT. Protein: CASSPRDGTQNPSTDTQYF.

This chain connects TRBV6-5 to TRBJ2-7, with D maybe TRBD1 (5 bases). From germline, CDR1 is MNHEY and CDR2 SVGAGI. The CDR3 extends over 13 amino acids. Trimming shortened V by 6 bases and J by 1 base, and 10 bases separated the two germline ends. The CDR3 here is CASRETGSYEQYF. DNA for the CDR3: TGTGCCAGCAGGGAAACAGGTTCCTACGAGCAGTACTTC.

This chain links TRBV9 with TRBJ2-1; D is undetermined. V was pared by 0 bases and J by 4 bases, with 5 bases between. Germline CDR1 is SGDLS and CDR2 is YYNGEE. This CDR3 is 13 amino acids long. CDR3 in amino acids: CASSVGSYNEQFF. The CDR3 bases are TGTGCCAGCAGCGTAGGGAGTTACAATGAGCAGTTCTTC.

The chain links TRBV5-6 to TRBJ2-3, with TRBD2 as a possible D gene (7 bases). Deletions cut 7 bases from V and 3 bases from J, with 9 bases between. The CDR3 spans 12 residues. Per germline, CDR1 SGHDT and CDR2 YYEEEE. The CDR3 coding sequence is TGTGCCAGCGGGAGGGGGACAGATACGCAGTATTTT. Translation: CASGRGTDTQYF.

CDR3 nucleotides: TGTGCCAGCAGTTTTAGGGGGGGATTCTATGGCTACACCTTC. This encodes CASSFRGGFYGYTF. The chain recombines TRBV28 with TRBJ1-2; perhaps TRBD1 as D (6 bases). V lost 3 bases to trimming and J lost 4 bases, with 12 bases between them. The CDR3 is made up of 14 amino acids. Germline V gene lookup returns CDR1 MDHEN and CDR2 SYDVKM.

The J gene is TRBJ1-1, the V gene TRBV19; possible D gene TRBD1, 5 bases. Per the germline V gene, CDR1 is LNHDA and CDR2 is SQIVND (reference sequence). V was trimmed by 5 bases and J by 11 bases, leaving 15 bases between them. This CDR3 comprises 12 residues. Here the CDR3 reads CASSEGRGRAFF. The CDR3 nucleotides are TGTGCCAGTAGTGAGGGTCGGGGGAGGGCTTTCTTT.

This clone has just one count. The chain links TRBV18 to TRBJ1-2, with D possibly matching TRBD1 (6 bases). V lost 3 bases to trimming and J lost 6 bases, with 14 bases between them. Per germline, CDR1 KGHSH and CDR2 LQKENI. The CDR3 spans 14 residues. The CDR3 reads CASSPGQGSNGYTF. CDR3 nucleotides: TGTGCCAGCTCACCGGGGCAGGGGTCCAATGGCTACACCTTC.

This chain uses TRBV5-1 with TRBJ2-5, with TRBD1 matching 9 bases. Near its end, the DNA agrees better with TRBJ2-7, so the J call may be wrong. This CDR3 has 15 amino acids. Germline loops: CDR1 SGHRS, CDR2 YFSETQ. Here the CDR3 DNA reads TGCGCCAGCAGCTTGGAACAGGGGGCGCATCACGAGCAGTACTTC. This codes for CASSLEQGAHHEQYF.

The table lists this clone with a count of one. J is TRBJ2-1 and V is TRBV7-3; 8 bases are shared with TRBD2. CDR3 length: 19 residues. Germline V gives CDR1 SGHTA, CDR2 FQGTGA. V gave up 4 bases and J gave up 2 bases; unmatched junction bases: 16. This chain's CDR3 is CASSSRTAGGGPAYNEQFF. Here the CDR3 DNA reads TGTGCCAGCAGCTCCCGGACGGCCGGGGGGGGCCCGGCCTACAATGAGCAGTTCTTC.